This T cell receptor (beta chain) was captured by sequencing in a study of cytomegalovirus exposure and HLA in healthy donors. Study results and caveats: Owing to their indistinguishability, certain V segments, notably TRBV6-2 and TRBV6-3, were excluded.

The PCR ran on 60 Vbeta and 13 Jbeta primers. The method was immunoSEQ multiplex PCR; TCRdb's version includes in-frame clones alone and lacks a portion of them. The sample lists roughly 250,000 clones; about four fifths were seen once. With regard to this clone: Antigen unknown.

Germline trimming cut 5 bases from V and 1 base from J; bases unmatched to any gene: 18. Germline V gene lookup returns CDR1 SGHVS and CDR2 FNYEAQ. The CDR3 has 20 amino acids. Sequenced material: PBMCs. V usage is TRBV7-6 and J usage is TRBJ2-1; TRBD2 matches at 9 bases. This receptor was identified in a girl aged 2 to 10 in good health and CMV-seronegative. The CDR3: CASSAESVAGAPWSYNEQFF. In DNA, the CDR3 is TGTGCCAGCAGCGCAGAGTCGGTAGCGGGGGCCCCGTGGTCCTACAATGAGCAGTTCTTC.